These 12 T cell receptor beta chains were all obtained from the same sample, sequenced in a study of response to subunit inactivated influenza vaccine. TCRdb re-derived calls from the RT-PCR reads in MiXCR, one entry per CDR3 protein. The sample shows about 300,000 distinct CDR3 sequences, roughly 22% of them seen only once. This specimen was PBMCs from blood, taken 21 months after vaccination. The source is a man in his fifties or sixties who received an inactivated influenza vaccine.

There are a few counts of this clonotype. J is TRBJ1-1 and V is TRBV5-1; D not certain. This CDR3 region has 12 residues. Trimming removed 3 bases from V and 10 bases from J, with 13 bases in between. Germline CDR1 is SGHRS and CDR2 is YFSETQ. CDR3 amino acids: CASSSGRGPAFF. The CDR3 nucleotides are TGCGCCAGCAGCTCGGGTCGCGGGCCAGCTTTCTTT.

This clonotype was counted between two and nine times. V gene TRBV20-1 combines with J gene TRBJ2-1; 13 bases line up with TRBD2. The V gene's germline CDR1 is DFQATT and CDR2 SNEGSKA (reference sequence). The CDR3 sequence is 13 residues long. V shed 3 bases, J shed 10 bases, and the junction held 3 bases outside the gene matches. Written as DNA, the CDR3 is TGCAGTGCTAGTACTAGCGGGAGGGGAGAGCAGTTCTTC. This translates into CSASTSGRGEQFF.

This sequence joins TRBV7-7 and TRBJ2-1; 7 bases fit TRBD2. This CDR3 contains 14 residues. Germline CDR1 and CDR2: SSHAT and FNYEAQ (reference sequence). V shed 0 bases, J shed 6 bases, and the junction held 2 bases outside the gene matches. CDR3 amino acids: CASSLAGGSNEQFF. CDR3 bases: TGTGCCAGCAGCTTAGCGGGAGGGAGCAATGAGCAGTTCTTC.

The J gene is TRBJ2-7, the V gene TRBV29-1, with D unresolved. The CDR3 runs to 12 residues. Deletions cut 7 bases from V and 4 bases from J, with 14 bases between. The germline V gene encodes CDR1 SQVTM and CDR2 ANQGSEA. The CDR3 loop reads CSGGETGYEQYF. Here the CDR3 DNA reads TGCAGCGGTGGGGAAACGGGTTACGAGCAGTACTTC.

The chain combines TRBV5-1 with TRBJ1-2; D is ambiguous. The germline V gene encodes CDR1 SGHRS and CDR2 YFSETQ. The CDR3 has 12 amino acids. V lost 3 bases to trimming and J lost 8 bases, with 11 bases between them. The CDR3: CASSSRLAGYTF. The CDR3 bases are TGCGCCAGCAGCTCCCGGTTGGCAGGCTACACCTTC.

This clonotype appeared many times. This sequence joins TRBV12-3 or TRBV12-4 and TRBJ1-2; tentatively, D is TRBD1 (6 bases). The CDR3 loop spans 11 amino acids. With 6 bases removed from V and 11 bases from J, the gap between germline ends came to 13 bases. The CDR3 region is CASSEGERYTF. CDR3 nucleotide sequence: TGTGCCAGCAGCGAGGGGGAAAGGTACACCTTC.

This clonotype was counted between two and nine times. V usage is TRBV7-8 and J usage is TRBJ2-7, with D possibly being TRBD1 (5 bases). V lost 4 bases and J lost 5, with 18 bases in between. Germline-derived CDR1 and CDR2 are SGHVS and FQNEAQ. The CDR3 extends over 15 amino acids. The CDR3 loop reads CASSSEHRGFDEQYF. The CDR3 DNA reads TGTGCCAGCAGCTCCGAACATAGGGGTTTCGACGAGCAGTACTTC.

The chain uses TRBV5-6 and TRBJ2-3; 8 bases line up with TRBD2. CDR1 is SGHDT, CDR2 YYEEEE, per germline. Losses at the gene ends were 3 bases for V and 4 bases for J; bases not matched to a gene: 1. The CDR3 runs 13 residues. This chain's CDR3 is CASSWTSPDTQYF. The CDR3 nucleotides are TGTGCCAGCAGCTGGACTAGCCCAGATACGCAGTATTTT.

This clonotype was observed a few times. The V call is TRBV10-3, the J call TRBJ1-4; tentatively, D is TRBD1 (5 bases). Germline V gene sequence: CDR1 ENHRY, CDR2 SYGVKD. The CDR3 length is 14 residues. The V end lost 0 bases, the J end lost 8 bases, and 10 bases lay between the germline ends. CDR3: CAISESGGDEKLFF. In DNA form, the CDR3 reads TGTGCCATCAGTGAGTCTGGGGGTGACGAAAAACTGTTTTTT.

There are a few counts of this clonotype. The J gene is TRBJ1-2, the V gene TRBV5-1, with D hard to call. The germline V gene encodes CDR1 SGHRS and CDR2 YFSETQ. Trimming pared 0 bases from V and 3 bases from J, leaving 12 bases between. The CDR3 extends over 15 amino acids. CDR3 in amino acids: CASSLGTSLDYGYTF. The DNA of the CDR3 is TGCGCCAGCAGCTTGGGAACATCCCTTGACTATGGCTACACCTTC.

This clonotype showed up just a few times. V and J are TRBV4-3 and TRBJ1-5; D may be TRBD1 (5 bases). Germline V gene sequence: CDR1 LGHNA, CDR2 YSLEER. The CDR3 has 15 residues. Trimming removed 4 bases at V and 7 bases at J, with 17 bases between. This CDR3 reads CASSPRGERGQPQHF. The CDR3 bases are TGCGCCAGCAGCCCCAGAGGAGAACGGGGGCAGCCCCAGCATTTT.

The genes are TRBV7-2 and TRBJ1-5; tentative D call: TRBD1 (6 bases). V dropped 4 bases and J dropped 6 bases, with 16 bases sitting between them. The CDR3 has 15 amino acids. Germline CDR1 and CDR2: SGHTA and FQGNSA. The CDR3 DNA reads TGTGCCAGCAGCTCAACAGGGTTAGGTGTTCAGCCCCAGCATTTT. It yields the protein CASSSTGLGVQPQHF.